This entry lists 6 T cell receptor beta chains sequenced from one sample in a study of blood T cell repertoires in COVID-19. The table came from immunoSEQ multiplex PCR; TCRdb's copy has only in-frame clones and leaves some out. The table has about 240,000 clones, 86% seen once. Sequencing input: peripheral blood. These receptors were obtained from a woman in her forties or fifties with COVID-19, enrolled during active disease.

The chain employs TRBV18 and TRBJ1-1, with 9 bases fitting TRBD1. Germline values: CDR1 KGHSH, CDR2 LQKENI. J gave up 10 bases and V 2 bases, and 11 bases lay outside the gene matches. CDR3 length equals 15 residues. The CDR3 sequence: CASSPNRGQEMGAFF. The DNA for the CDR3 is TGTGCCAGCTCACCAAACAGGGGGCAGGAAATGGGAGCTTTCTTT.

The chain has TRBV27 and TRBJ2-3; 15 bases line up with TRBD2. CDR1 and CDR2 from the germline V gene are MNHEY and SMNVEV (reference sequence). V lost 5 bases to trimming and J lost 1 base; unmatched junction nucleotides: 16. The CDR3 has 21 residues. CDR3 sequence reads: CASSLQSGLAGGRLRTDTQYF. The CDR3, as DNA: TGTGCCAGCAGTCTACAATCGGGACTAGCGGGGGGCCGACTTCGCACAGATACGCAGTATTTT.

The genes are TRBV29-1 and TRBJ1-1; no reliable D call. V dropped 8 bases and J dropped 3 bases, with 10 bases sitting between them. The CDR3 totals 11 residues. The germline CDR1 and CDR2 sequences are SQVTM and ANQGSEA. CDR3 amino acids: CSSSGHTEAFF. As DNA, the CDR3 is TGCAGCTCAAGTGGCCACACTGAAGCTTTCTTT.

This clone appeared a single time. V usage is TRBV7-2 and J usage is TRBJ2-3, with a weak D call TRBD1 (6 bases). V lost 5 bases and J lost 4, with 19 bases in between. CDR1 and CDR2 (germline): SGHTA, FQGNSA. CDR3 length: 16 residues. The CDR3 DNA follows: TGTGCCAGCAGCCCCCACGCAGGGGTTCAGTCAGATACGCAGTATTTT. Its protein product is CASSPHAGVQSDTQYF. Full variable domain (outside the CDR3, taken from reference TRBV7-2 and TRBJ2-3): GAGVSQSPSNKVTEKGKDVELRCDPISGHTALYWYRQSLGQGLEFLIYFQGNSAPDKSGLPSDRFSAERTGGSVSTLTIQRTQQEDSAVYLCASSPHAGVQSDTQYFGPGTRLTVL.

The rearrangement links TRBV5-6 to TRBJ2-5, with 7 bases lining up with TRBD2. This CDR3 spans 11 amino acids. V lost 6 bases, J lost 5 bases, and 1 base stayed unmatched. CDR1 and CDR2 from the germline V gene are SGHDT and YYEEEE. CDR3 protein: CASTGGETQYF. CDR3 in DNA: TGTGCCAGCACCGGGGGGGAGACCCAGTACTTC. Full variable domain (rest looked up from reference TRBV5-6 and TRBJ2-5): DAGVTQSPTHLIKTRGQQVTLRCSPKSGHDTVSWYQQALGQGPQFIFQYYEEEERQRGNFPDRFSGHQFPNYSSELNVNALLLGDSALYLCASTGGETQYFGPGTRLLVL.

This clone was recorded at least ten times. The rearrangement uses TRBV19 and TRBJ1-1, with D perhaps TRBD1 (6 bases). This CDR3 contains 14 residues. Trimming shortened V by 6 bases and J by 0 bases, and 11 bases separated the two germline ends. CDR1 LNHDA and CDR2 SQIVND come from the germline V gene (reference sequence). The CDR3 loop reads CASSRGWVNTEAFF. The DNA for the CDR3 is TGTGCCAGTAGCAGGGGTTGGGTGAACACTGAAGCTTTCTTT.